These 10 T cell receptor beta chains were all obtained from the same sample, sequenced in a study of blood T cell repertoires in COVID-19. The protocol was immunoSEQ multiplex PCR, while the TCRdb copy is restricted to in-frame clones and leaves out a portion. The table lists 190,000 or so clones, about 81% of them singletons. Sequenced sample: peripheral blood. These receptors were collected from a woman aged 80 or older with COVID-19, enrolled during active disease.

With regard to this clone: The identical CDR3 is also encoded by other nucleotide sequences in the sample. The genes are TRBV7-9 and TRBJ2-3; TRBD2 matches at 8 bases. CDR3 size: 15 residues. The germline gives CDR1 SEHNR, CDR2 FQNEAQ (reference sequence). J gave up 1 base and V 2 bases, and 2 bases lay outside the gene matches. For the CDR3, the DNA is TGTGCCAGCAGCTTAAGGCGGGGGGGCACAGATACGCAGTATTTT. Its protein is CASSLRRGGTDTQYF.

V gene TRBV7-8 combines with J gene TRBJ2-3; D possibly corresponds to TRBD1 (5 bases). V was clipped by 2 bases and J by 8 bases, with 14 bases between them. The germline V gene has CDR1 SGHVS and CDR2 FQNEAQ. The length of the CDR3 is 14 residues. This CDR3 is CASSLLSQGGTQYF. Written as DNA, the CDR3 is TGTGCCAGCAGCTTACTGAGCCAGGGCGGTACGCAGTATTTT. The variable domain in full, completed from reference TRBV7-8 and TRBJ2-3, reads GAGVSQSPRYKVAKRGQDVALRCDPISGHVSLFWYQQALGQGPEFLTYFQNEAQLDKSGLPSDRFFAERPEGSVSTLKIQRTQQEDSAVYLCASSLLSQGGTQYFGPGTRLTVL.

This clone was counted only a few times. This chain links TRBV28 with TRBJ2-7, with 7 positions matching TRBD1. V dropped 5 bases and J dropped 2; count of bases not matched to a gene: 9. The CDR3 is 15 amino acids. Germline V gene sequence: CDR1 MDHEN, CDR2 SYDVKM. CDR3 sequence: CASSSPGGPTYEQYF. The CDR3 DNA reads TGTGCCAGCAGTAGCCCAGGGGGTCCTACCTACGAGCAGTACTTC.

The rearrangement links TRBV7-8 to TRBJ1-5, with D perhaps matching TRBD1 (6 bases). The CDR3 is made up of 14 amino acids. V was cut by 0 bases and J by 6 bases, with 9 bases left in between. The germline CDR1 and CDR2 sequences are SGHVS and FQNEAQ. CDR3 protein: CASSLAQGSQPQHF. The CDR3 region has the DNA TGTGCCAGCAGCTTAGCACAGGGTTCTCAGCCCCAGCATTTT. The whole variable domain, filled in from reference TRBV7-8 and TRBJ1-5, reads GAGVSQSPRYKVAKRGQDVALRCDPISGHVSLFWYQQALGQGPEFLTYFQNEAQLDKSGLPSDRFFAERPEGSVSTLKIQRTQQEDSAVYLCASSLAQGSQPQHFGDGTRLSIL.

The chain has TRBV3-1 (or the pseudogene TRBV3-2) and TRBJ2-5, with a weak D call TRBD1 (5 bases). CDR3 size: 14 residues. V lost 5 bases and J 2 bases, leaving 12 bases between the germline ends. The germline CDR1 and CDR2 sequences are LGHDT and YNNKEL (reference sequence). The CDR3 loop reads CASSYPGQQETQYF. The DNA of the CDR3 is TGTGCCAGCAGCTATCCCGGACAACAAGAGACCCAGTACTTC.

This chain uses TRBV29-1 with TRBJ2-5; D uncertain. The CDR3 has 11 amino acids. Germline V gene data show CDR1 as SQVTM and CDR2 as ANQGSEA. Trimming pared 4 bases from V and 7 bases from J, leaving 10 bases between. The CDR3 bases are TGCAGCGTTGCTCCCACACGGACCCAGTACTTC. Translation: CSVAPTRTQYF.

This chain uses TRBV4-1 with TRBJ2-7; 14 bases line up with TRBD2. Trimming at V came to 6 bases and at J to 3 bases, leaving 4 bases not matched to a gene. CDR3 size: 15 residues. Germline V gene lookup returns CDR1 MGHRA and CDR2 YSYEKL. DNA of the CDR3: TGCGCCAGCAGGGCGGGGACTAGCGGGAGCTACGAGCAGTACTTC. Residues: CASRAGTSGSYEQYF.

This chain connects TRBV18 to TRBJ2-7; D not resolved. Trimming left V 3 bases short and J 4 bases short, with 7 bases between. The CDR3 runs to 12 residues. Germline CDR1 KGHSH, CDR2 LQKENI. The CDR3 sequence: CASSPSQYEQYF. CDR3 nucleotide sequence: TGTGCCAGCTCACCTTCGCAGTACGAGCAGTACTTC. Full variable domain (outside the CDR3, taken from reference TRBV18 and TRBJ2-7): NAGVMQNPRHLVRRRGQEARLRCSPMKGHSHVYWYRQLPEEGLKFMVYLQKENIIDESGMPKERFSAEFPKEGPSILRIQQVVRGDSAAYFCASSPSQYEQYFGPGTRLTVT.

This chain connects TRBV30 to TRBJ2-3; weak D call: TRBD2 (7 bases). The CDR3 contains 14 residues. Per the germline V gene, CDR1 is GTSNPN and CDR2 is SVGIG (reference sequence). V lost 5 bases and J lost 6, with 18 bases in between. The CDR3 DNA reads TGTGCCTGGGCAGGTGGGGGGGCCCGGGATACGCAGTATTTT. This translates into CAWAGGGARDTQYF.

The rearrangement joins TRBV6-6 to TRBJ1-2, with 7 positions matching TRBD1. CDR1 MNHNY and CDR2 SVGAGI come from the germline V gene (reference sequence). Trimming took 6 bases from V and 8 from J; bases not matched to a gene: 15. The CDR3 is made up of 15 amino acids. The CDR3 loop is CASSDTGTVLGGYTF. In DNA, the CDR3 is TGTGCCAGCAGCGACACCGGGACAGTCCTCGGCGGCTACACCTTC.